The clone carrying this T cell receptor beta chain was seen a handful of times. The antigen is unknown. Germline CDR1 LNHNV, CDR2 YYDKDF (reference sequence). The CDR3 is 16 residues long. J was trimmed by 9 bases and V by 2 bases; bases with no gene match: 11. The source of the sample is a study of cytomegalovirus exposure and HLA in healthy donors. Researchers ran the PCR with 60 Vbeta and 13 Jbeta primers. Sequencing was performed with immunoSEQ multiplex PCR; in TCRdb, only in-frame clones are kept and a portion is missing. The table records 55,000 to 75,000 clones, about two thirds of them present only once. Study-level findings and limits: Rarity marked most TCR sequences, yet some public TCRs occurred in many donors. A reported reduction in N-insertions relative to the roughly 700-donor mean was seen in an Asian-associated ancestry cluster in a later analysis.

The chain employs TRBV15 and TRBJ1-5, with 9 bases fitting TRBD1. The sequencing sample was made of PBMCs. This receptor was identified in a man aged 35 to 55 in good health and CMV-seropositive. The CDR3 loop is CATSRWGQGDGTPQHF. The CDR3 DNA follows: TGTGCCACCAGCAGATGGGGACAGGGAGATGGTACGCCCCAGCATTTT. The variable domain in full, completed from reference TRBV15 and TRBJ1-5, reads DAMVIQNPRYQVTQFGKPVTLSCSQTLNHNVMYWYQQKSSQAPKLLFHYYDKDFNNEADTPDNFQSRRPNTSFCFLDIRSPGLGDTAMYLCATSRWGQGDGTPQHFGDGTRLSIL.